These T cell receptor beta chains were read from a single sample in a study of blood T cell repertoires in COVID-19. Sequenced by immunoSEQ multiplex PCR; TCRdb stores in-frame clones only, minus some. The data contain about 29,000 clones, 80% to 90% of them singletons. Sequenced material: peripheral blood. The receptors originated from a man of 80 years or more with acute or convalescent COVID-19. Each CDR3 is given with its conserved first and last residue. A D gene is named only where the DNA matches it firmly. Clone sizes are given selectively: once, few, many, or a class where the clone is expanded.

D gene	CDR3 length	V gene	J gene	clone size	CDR3 protein	CDR3 DNA
TRBD1	15	TRBV5-1	TRBJ2-7	-	CASSLGTGREYEQYF	TGCGCCAGCAGCTTGGGGACAGGGAGAGAGTACGAGCAGTACTTC
-	14	TRBV10-2	TRBJ1-4	-	CASMDTALDEKLFF	TGCGCCAGCATGGACACCGCTCTAGATGAAAAACTGTTTTTT
-	14	TRBV27	TRBJ2-2	once	CASSLQGYTGELFF	TGTGCCAGCAGCCTCCAGGGGTACACCGGGGAGCTGTTTTTT
-	15	TRBV10-3	TRBJ2-2	-	CAISPGTGNTGELFF	TGTGCCATCAGCCCCGGGACTGGTAACACCGGGGAGCTGTTTTTT
-	14	TRBV6-5	TRBJ2-3	-	CASQLAFRTDTQYF	TGTGCCAGCCAGCTAGCGTTCCGCACAGATACGCAGTATTTT
-	13	TRBV19	TRBJ1-1	-	CASTGPLNTEAFF	TGTGCCAGCACCGGTCCGCTAAACACTGAAGCTTTCTTT
-	13	TRBV5-1	TRBJ1-2	-	CARQGHLSPRYTF	TGCGCTCGCCAGGGACACCTCTCACCCCGCTACACCTTC
-	13	TRBV18	TRBJ1-1	-	CASSPIGGFGAFF	TGTGCCAGCTCACCTATAGGCGGGTTCGGAGCTTTCTTT
TRBD1	15	TRBV11-2	TRBJ1-4	once	CASSTQGARDEKLFF	TGTGCCAGCAGCACACAGGGGGCAAGGGATGAAAAACTGTTTTTT
-	14	TRBV5-1	TRBJ2-3	-	CASSLAGSTDTQYF	TGCGCCAGCAGCTTGGCGGGTAGCACAGATACGCAGTATTTT
TRBD2	15	TRBV9	TRBJ2-7	-	CASSVDGGGSYEQYF	TGTGCCAGCAGCGTAGATGGGGGGGGCTCCTACGAGCAGTACTTC
TRBD2	15	TRBV5-6	TRBJ2-3	-	CASSLVASGTDTQYF	TGTGCCAGCAGCTTGGTGGCTAGCGGTACAGATACGCAGTATTTT
-	16	TRBV7-9	TRBJ1-4	-	CASSSRLAGGWEKLFF	TGTGCCAGCAGCTCCCGCTTGGCTGGGGGCTGGGAAAAACTGTTTTTT
-	14	TRBV3-1/TRBV3-2	TRBJ1-6	-	CASTKMGGGSPLHF	TGTGCCAGCACCAAAATGGGGGGAGGTTCACCCCTCCACTTT
-	15	TRBV18	TRBJ2-1	once	CASSPPAGRASEQFF	TGTGCCAGCTCACCACCGGCGGGCAGAGCTAGTGAGCAGTTCTTC
-	12	TRBV10-3	TRBJ2-5	-	CAISGHGETQYF	TGTGCCATCAGTGGCCACGGGGAGACCCAGTACTTC
TRBD1	15	TRBV6-5	TRBJ1-2	-	CASSSNMRRGQGYTF	TGTGCCAGCAGTTCCAATATGCGCAGGGGGCAGGGCTACACCTTC
TRBD1	15	TRBV6-5	TRBJ2-3	-	CASKGAGVTADTQYF	TGTGCCAGCAAGGGGGCGGGCGTAACGGCAGATACGCAGTATTTT
TRBD1	13	TRBV27	TRBJ1-5	-	CASSRQGLQPQHF	TGTGCCAGCAGTCGACAGGGACTTCAGCCCCAGCATTTT